This T cell receptor (beta chain) was retrieved from a study of T cells in Graves' hyperthyroidism and ophthalmopathy. General study results and limits: Blood held most thyroid clonotypes expanded above 0.001 frequency.

Researchers amplified the TCR beta CDR3 regions from RNA transcripts. A first-round RT-PCR of the TCR CDR3 used the HTBI primer set. In TCRdb, the multiplex PCR reads were re-called with MiXCR into one record per CDR3 protein. The table has 500,000 or so distinct CDR3 sequences, about 16% seen once. This clonotype was counted only a few times. Its antigen is not known. The CDR3 covers 14 residues. CDR1 and CDR2 (germline): SGHVS, FQNEAQ. The ends were cut back, 0 bases at V and 7 bases at J, with 13 bases in the middle. Enrolled ophthalmopathy patients presented with a Clinical Activity Score of at least 3, a NOSPECS grade of at least 4, and disease duration under 3 months. Over 9 ml of fresh peripheral blood supplied the PBMCs.

V is TRBV7-8 and J is TRBJ2-7; D is unclear. This clonotype originated in a woman in her 30s with Graves' ophthalmopathy. Sequenced sample: blood. DNA of the CDR3: TGTGCCAGCAGCTTAGCGCAAGGAGCCGCTGAGCAGTACTTC. Translation: CASSLAQGAAEQYF.